This TCR beta chain came from a study of cytomegalovirus exposure and HLA in healthy donors. About the research overall: It was reported in a later analysis that the same platform had been used for the 90 to 150 validation repertoires as for the roughly 670 first-cohort repertoires.

The assay was immunoSEQ multiplex PCR, and TCRdb's table has in-frame clones only and misses some. Here the sample spans 120,000 or so clones, approximately 89% being singletons. Worth noting for this clone: The antigen remains undetermined.

General study points: CMV antigen specificity was confirmed in vitro for a few CMV-associated chains. Reports credit the classifier with highly specific, highly sensitive diagnosis of cytomegalovirus status.

The donors were part of the validation cohort of 95 to 150 subjects. That cohort was separate from the first cohort, which comprised 666 subjects. This clonotype was obtained from a woman between 18 and 30 years old in good health and CMV-seronegative. The sample comprised PBMCs.

The chain's CDR3 is CASSRAGGLYNEQFF. CDR3 sequence (DNA): TGTGCCAGTAGTCGCGCGGGGGGGCTTTACAATGAGCAGTTCTTC. This rearrangement joins TRBV19 to TRBJ2-1; 9 bases line up with TRBD2. The CDR3 is made up of 15 amino acids. CDR1 is LNHDA and CDR2 is SQIVND in the germline V gene (reference sequence). V was clipped by 5 bases and J by 4 bases; unmatched bases: 6. Full variable domain (missing parts from reference TRBV19 and TRBJ2-1): DGGITQSPKYLFRKEGQNVTLSCEQNLNHDAMYWYRQDPGQGLRLIYYSQIVNDFQKGDIAEGYSVSREKKESFPLTVTSAQKNPTAFYLCASSRAGGLYNEQFFGPGTRLTVL.